What follows are 24 T cell receptor beta chains derived from one specimen sequenced in a study of breast tumors, draining lymph nodes, adjacent tissues. TCRdb redid the calling of the multiplex PCR reads with MiXCR, one entry per CDR3 protein. Of tens of thousands of distinct CDR3 sequences listed, about 54% are singletons. Sequenced input: breast tumor tissue. These receptors all stem from a female donor with breast cancer. Some clones in this sample may be carry-over from other donors' samples.

This clonotype was detected a few times. The chain joins TRBV7-2 to TRBJ2-2; weak D call: TRBD2 (5 bases). CDR1 and CDR2 from the germline V gene are SGHTA and FQGNSA. Trimming shortened V by 5 bases and J by 4 bases, and 14 bases separated the two germline ends. The CDR3 contains 15 residues. This CDR3 reads CASSPGYRPTGELFF. The CDR3, as DNA: TGTGCCAGCAGCCCGGGGTACCGGCCCACCGGGGAGCTGTTTTTT.

This clonotype is labeled medium-sized. J is TRBJ2-3 and V is TRBV7-9; D gene uncertain. CDR1 is SEHNR, CDR2 FQNEAQ, per germline (reference sequence). Trimming stripped 2 bases from V and 3 bases from J, with 9 bases between. The CDR3 loop spans 14 amino acids. In DNA form, the CDR3 reads TGTGCCAGCAGCTTAAACCCAGGAACAGATACGCAGTATTTT. This codes for CASSLNPGTDTQYF.

The chain couples TRBV5-5 to TRBJ1-1; the match to TRBD1 covers 8 bases. CDR3 size: 15 residues. Germline lookup yields CDR1 SGHKS and CDR2 YYEKEE (reference sequence). The V gene end was trimmed by 4 bases and the J gene end by 6 bases; junction bases not matched to a gene: 11. CDR3 coding DNA: TGTGCCAGCAGCCGGGGACAGGTCGGAGTTCCTGAAGCTTTCTTT. It codes for CASSRGQVGVPEAFF.

This clonotype was counted a few times. The chain couples TRBV29-1 to TRBJ2-1; TRBD2 is a possible D gene (6 bases). There are 12 residues in the CDR3. The germline V gene has CDR1 SQVTM and CDR2 ANQGSEA. The V end was cut by 7 bases, the J end by 9 bases, with 16 bases between. The CDR3 protein is CSALRDSIEQFF. CDR3 DNA: TGCAGCGCCCTCCGGGACTCGATTGAGCAGTTCTTC.

The V and J genes are TRBV11-2 and TRBJ1-6, with 10 bases lining up with TRBD1. The CDR3 extends over 14 amino acids. CDR1 and CDR2 (germline): SGHAT, FQNNGV. J lost 10 bases, V lost 3 bases, and 3 bases had no gene match. The CDR3 sequence is CASSLGTGVSPLHF. In DNA, the CDR3 is TGTGCCAGCAGCTTGGGGACAGGGGTCTCACCCCTCCACTTT. Complete variable domain (other parts from reference TRBV11-2 and TRBJ1-6): EAGVAQSPRYKIIEKRQSVAFWCNPISGHATLYWYQQILGQGPKLLIQFQNNGVVDDSQLPKDRFSAERLKGVDSTLKIQPAKLEDSAVYLCASSLGTGVSPLHFGNGTRLTVT.

The rearrangement uses TRBV9 and TRBJ2-7; 12 nucleotides align to TRBD1. This CDR3 has 17 amino acids. Per germline, CDR1 SGDLS and CDR2 YYNGEE. The trim removed 2 bases at V and 6 bases at J, leaving 12 bases unmatched. CDR3 in DNA: TGTGCCAGCAGCGTTGGGACAGGGGGCCCCGGAGGCTCCGAGCAGTACTTC. Protein sequence: CASSVGTGGPGGSEQYF.

The J gene is TRBJ2-7, the V gene TRBV9; possibly TRBD1 for D (6 bases). Germline V gene sequence: CDR1 SGDLS, CDR2 YYNGEE. This CDR3 is 15 amino acids long. V was clipped by 4 bases and J by 9 bases, with 23 bases between them. CDR3 DNA: TGTGCCAGCAGCCCGACAGGCCCGGACAAGGACGTGCAGTACTTC. Encoded protein: CASSPTGPDKDVQYF.

This clonotype was detected many times. J is TRBJ2-6 and V is TRBV12-3 or TRBV12-4; D not certain. V lost 0 bases, J lost 2 bases, and 11 bases lay in between. The CDR3 runs to 17 residues. As DNA, the CDR3 is TGTGCCAGCAGTTTAGCGTTGGGCCCGACTGGGGCCAACGTCCTGACTTTC. Translated, it gives CASSLALGPTGANVLTF.

V and J are TRBV25-1 and TRBJ1-6; D might be TRBD1 (6 bases). CDR1 MGHDK and CDR2 SYGVNS come from the germline V gene. V lost 6 bases and J lost 5, with 11 bases in between. The CDR3 totals 14 residues. In nucleotides, the CDR3 is TGTGCCAGCAGACAGGGAGGAGATAATTCACCCCTCCACTTT. This sequence encodes CASRQGGDNSPLHF.

By sample share, this clonotype is medium-sized (0.01 to 0.1%). V is TRBV14 and J is TRBJ1-6, with 8 nucleotides matching TRBD1. The CDR3 sequence is 15 residues long. Trimming cost V 6 bases and J 10 bases; bases outside gene matches: 11. CDR1 is SGHDN, CDR2 FVKESK, per germline. CDR3: CASRPSGTGLSPLHF. The CDR3 nucleotides read TGTGCCAGCAGGCCTTCCGGGACAGGATTGTCACCCCTCCACTTT.

There are many counts of this clonotype. The missing conserved phenylalanine or tryptophan at the end of this CDR3 makes a read error likely. The J gene is TRBJ2-4, the V gene TRBV24-1; TRBD1 matches at 10 bases. CDR3 length equals 18 residues. Germline trimming cut 9 bases from V and 0 bases from J; bases unmatched to any gene: 13. Germline loops: CDR1 KGHDR, CDR2 SFDVKD. Here the CDR3 DNA reads TGTGCCACCGCCCCTGGGACAGGGGACTCCGCAGCCAAAAACATTCAGTACCTC. Translation: CATAPGTGDSAAKNIQYL.

This clonotype has a count of ten or more. V usage is TRBV11-2 and J usage is TRBJ2-3; TRBD2 agrees at 13 bases. Germline V gene sequence: CDR1 SGHAT, CDR2 FQNNGV. The V gene end was trimmed by 3 bases and the J gene end by 6 bases; junction bases not matched to a gene: 6. The CDR3 is 16 residues long. The CDR3 here is CASSFWTSGRGDTQYF. The CDR3 DNA reads as TGTGCCAGCAGCTTTTGGACTAGCGGGAGAGGGGATACGCAGTATTTT.

J is TRBJ2-5 and V is TRBV24-1; D is ambiguous. The V gene lost 0 bases and the J gene lost 0 bases, with 10 bases spanning the gap. Germline V gene lookup returns CDR1 KGHDR and CDR2 SFDVKD. The CDR3 spans 16 residues. CDR3 nucleotide sequence: TGTGCCACCAGTGATTTGTCGTCTGAGTACCAAGAGACCCAGTACTTC. Translated: CATSDLSSEYQETQYF.

The V call is TRBV20-1, the J call TRBJ2-1; 11 bases match TRBD2. The length of the CDR3 is 14 residues. The germline CDR1 and CDR2 sequences are DFQATT and SNEGSKA (reference sequence). With V trimmed by 0 bases and J by 12 bases, 7 bases remained unmatched. In DNA, the CDR3 is TGCAGTGCTAGAGATTTTAGCGGGGGGGCGGGGCAGTTCTTC. It translates to CSARDFSGGAGQFF.

The gene calls are TRBV6-5 and TRBJ2-5; 12 bases fit TRBD2. V was pared by 9 bases and J by 4 bases, with 3 bases of the junction left unmatched. The CDR3 is 13 amino acids. Germline V gives CDR1 MNHEY, CDR2 SVGAGI. The CDR3 nucleotides read TGTGCCAGAAGACTAGCGGGAGTAGAGACCCAGTACTTC. Residues: CARRLAGVETQYF.

This clonotype was seen at least ten times. The chain employs TRBV11-3 and TRBJ2-7; 12 bases align to TRBD2. This CDR3 has 16 amino acids. The trim removed 5 bases at V and 3 bases at J, leaving 8 bases unmatched. Germline V gene lookup returns CDR1 SGHNT and CDR2 YENEEA. The DNA for the CDR3 is TGTGCCAGCAGCGCTAGCGGGAGGGCCTTGCACTACGAGCAGTACTTC. Encoded protein: CASSASGRALHYEQYF.

This clonotype is medium-sized. The V and J genes are TRBV7-9 and TRBJ1-2; no clear D. With 6 bases removed from V and 8 bases from J, the gap between germline ends came to 25 bases. Germline V gene sequence: CDR1 SEHNR, CDR2 FQNEAQ (reference sequence). CDR3 size: 16 residues. The chain's CDR3 is CASSQSETDKLGGYTF. The DNA of the CDR3 is TGTGCCAGCAGTCAGAGTGAGACGGATAAATTGGGAGGCTACACCTTC.

V is TRBV12-3 or TRBV12-4 and J is TRBJ2-5; D might be TRBD1 (6 bases). V was clipped by 5 bases and J by 0 bases, with 10 bases between them. The CDR3 is 14 residues long. CDR3 sequence (DNA): TGTGCCAGCAGTCCCTGGACAGACCAAGAGACCCAGTACTTC. Its protein product is CASSPWTDQETQYF.

This clonotype was seen once. This rearrangement joins TRBV5-1 to TRBJ1-6; 11 bases are a match to TRBD1. This CDR3 comprises 14 residues. J was trimmed by 13 bases and V by 4 bases; bases with no gene match: 7. The V gene's germline CDR1 is SGHRS and CDR2 YFSETQ. The CDR3 here is CASSRDRGDSPLHF. Here the CDR3 DNA reads TGCGCCAGCAGCCGGGACAGGGGGGACTCCCCCCTCCACTTT.

About this clonotype itself: A read error may account for a junction end that differs from germline. V is TRBV7-9 and J is TRBJ2-3, with 8 bases that match TRBD2. The CDR3 covers 13 residues. Germline V gene sequence: CDR1 SEHNR, CDR2 FQNEAQ (reference sequence). The CDR3 coding sequence is TGTGCCAGCAGCATAGCGGGACCAGATACGCAGTATTTT. This encodes CASSIAGPDTQYF.

This clonotype has a single count. The V and J genes are TRBV20-1 and TRBJ1-4; D possibly corresponds to TRBD1 (5 bases). The length of the CDR3 is 12 residues. Trimming left V 2 bases short and J 8 bases short, with 9 bases between. Per the germline V gene, CDR1 is DFQATT and CDR2 is SNEGSKA (reference sequence). The CDR3 loop reads CSARNRNEKLFF. The CDR3 bases are TGCAGTGCTAGAAACAGGAACGAAAAACTGTTTTTT.

This clonotype was seen ten or more times. A much larger clone lies a single base off, so this may be a read error. The rearrangement joins TRBV4-1 to TRBJ2-1, with unresolved D. Germline V gives CDR1 MGHRA, CDR2 YSYEKL. The CDR3 length is 13 residues. V was shortened by 3 bases and J by 9 bases, with 12 bases between the two germline ends. The CDR3 loop is CASSHALNSEQFF. The CDR3 DNA sequence: TGCGCCAGCAGCCACGCGCTGAACAGTGAGCAGTTCTTC.

This clonotype showed up just once. The CDR3 loop reads CASSLRAGGSYNEQFF. CDR3 coding DNA: TGTGCCAGCAGCCTACGGGCGGGGGGCTCCTACAATGAGCAGTTCTTC. The chain combines TRBV7-9 with TRBJ2-1; 8 bases are a match to TRBD2. Germline-derived CDR1 and CDR2 are SEHNR and FQNEAQ (reference sequence). V shed 5 bases and J 0 bases; nucleotides not matched to a gene: 6. The CDR3 is 16 amino acids.

This chain connects TRBV10-3 to TRBJ1-2, with 7 bases fitting TRBD1. Germline V lookup: CDR1 ENHRY, CDR2 SYGVKD. This CDR3 spans 14 amino acids. Trimming took 6 bases from V and 3 from J; bases not matched to a gene: 7. For the CDR3, the DNA is TGTGCCATCAGGACAGGGTCGTACGACTATGGCTACACCTTC. Translated, it gives CAIRTGSYDYGYTF.